The clone carrying this T cell receptor beta chain was detected once. Its antigen remains unknown. This sample is part of a study of chemoradiotherapy in HPV16-positive cancers. The wider study: Functional T-cell assays on a couple of HPV16-positive patients' cells defined candidate HPV-specific clones and common TCR motifs.

The data were produced by immunoSEQ multiplex PCR, yet TCRdb's version contains in-frame clones alone and is incomplete. The profile covers about 10,000 clones, with 60% to 80% appearing a single time and roughly 9.2% taken by the ten largest. Study-wide findings and caveats: The functional HPV-specific definition rests on just a couple of HPV16-positive patients. For HPV16-positive patients, expanding HPV-responsive T cells associated with longer recurrence-free survival. Candidate HPV-specific clones and E7-related TCR motifs grew in tumor during treatment.

This clonotype was obtained from a human donor with HPV-associated anogenital cancer. This material was collected from a patient who underwent chemoradiotherapy.

The CDR3 reads CASSYAAGWTQYF. The CDR3, as DNA: TGTGCCAGCAGTTATGCGGCGGGGTGGACCCAGTACTTC. The chain carries TRBV6-5 and TRBJ2-5, with D possibly being TRBD2 (6 bases). V dropped 3 bases and J dropped 7 bases, with 12 bases sitting between them. The CDR3 length is 13 residues. Germline-derived CDR1 and CDR2 are MNHEY and SVGAGI.